The T cell receptor beta chain under discussion was sequenced for a study of blood T cell repertoires in COVID-19 (dated by TCRdb to the early 2020s). The study in broad terms: Samples covering the acute and convalescent phases of COVID-19 were provided by collaborators in the United States, Italy and Spain. The material from the prospective study consisted of cDNA or gDNA derived from T cells, B-cell-depleted T cells, or PBMCs. The dataset comprised deeply sampled blood TCRbeta repertoires from subjects exposed to, actively infected with, or recovered from COVID-19. A freely available public database, intended as a resource for researchers studying the immune response to SARS-CoV-2, is where the repertoires were released. Samples were obtained from the ongoing ImmuneRACE study (first 160 participants) and from 950 to 1,500 subjects provided by 6 global collaborators. Sample metadata almost always included a de-identified subject ID, COVID-19 status, age in years and sex. Where available, HLA class I and class II types were obtained from metadata supplied by the sample provider rather than from assay-based typing.

Points on this clone: The specificity of this receptor is unknown. One base away there is no much larger clone; base qualities are not given.

Enrolling through a virtual design, the prospective study's participants ranged in age from roughly 18 to 90 years and lived across 24 United States geographic areas. In the prospective study, cohorts were assigned on the basis of participant-reported clinical history obtained from a screening survey and a study questionnaire. ImmuneRACE Cohort 3 recovered participants were defined by two consecutive negative NP/OP PCR tests, healthcare professional clearance, or symptom resolution. Mobile phlebotomists in the prospective study collected whole blood, serum and a nasopharyngeal or oropharyngeal swab from every participant. Participants in the prospective study had the option to provide additional blood draws and questionnaires over a 2-month period. Blood samples from the prospective study were shipped frozen or at room temperature prior to DNA extraction. TCRbeta CDR3 regions were amplified from genomic DNA using the immunoSEQ Assay, a bias-controlled multiplex PCR. The authors' pipeline ran thus. The number of nucleated cells in each sample was estimated from the amplification of reference gene primers within the assay. To quantify the absolute abundance of each unique TCRbeta CDR3 rearrangement, sequence reads were collapsed and filtered. For each sample, productive Simpson clonality was calculated as the square root of Simpson's diversity index over productive rearrangements. The clones in this table, taken by TCRdb from immuneACCESS, are in-frame only. Not every clone is retained; where verified, under half of the shortfall comes from an unresolved V gene, and the cause of the rest is unknown. V and J calls and clone size are those listed in that table; D and trimming were worked out from the DNA. This sample lists some 320,000 clones; around 87% were detected once. The top ten constitute roughly 5.3% of the sample.

What the authors observed across the whole study: Clinical and demographic metadata were provided uncurated, with the amount varying by source and participant.

Sequenced sample: PBMCs or T cells enriched from blood (not recorded which). The receptor was isolated from a woman aged 25-40 years who had recovered from COVID-19.

The nucleotides read TGTGCCAGCAGCTTAGGACCCGGGAGGGTTCGGGCCCAGTACTTC. It encodes CASSLGPGRVRAQYF. The V gene is TRBV11-2 and the J gene is TRBJ2-5; the junction holds 8 bases that match TRBD2. V is trimmed back by 1 base and J by 9 bases, and the junction contains 10 bases that no gene match accounts for. There are 15 amino acids in the CDR3, from cysteine to phenylalanine inclusive. The entry retains the CDR3 DNA only, 45 bases that are in frame from base 1. Sequences SGHAT (CDR1) and FQNNGV (CDR2) are obtained from the germline V gene. The full variable domain, with segments outside the CDR3 supplied by the reference TRBV11-2 and TRBJ2-5 proteins, appears as EAGVAQSPRYKIIEKRQSVAFWCNPISGHATLYWYQQILGQGPKLLIQFQNNGVVDDSQLPKDRFSAERLKGVDSTLKIQPAKLEDSAVYLCASSLGPGRVRAQYFGPGTRLLVL.